This T cell receptor beta chain appears in the sequencing data of a study of blood T cells in healthy people across ages. A second 7 to 11 cycle PCR used barcoded and J-beta primers. Each CDR3 protein is one row after TCRdb ran MiXCR on the 5' RACE reads. This table has 1.5 million to 2 million distinct CDR3 sequences, 49% appearing once. V was shortened by 8 bases and J by 1 base, with 17 bases between the two germline ends. Germline V gives CDR1 KGHSH, CDR2 LQKENI. This CDR3 spans 15 amino acids. The receptor's source is a woman aged 40 to 50 in good health. The chain combines TRBV18 with TRBJ2-5; a weak D match, TRBD1 (8 bases). Input material: blood. The CDR3 nucleotides read TGTGCCAGCGCGGGGGACAGGTCCCTCCAAGAGACCCAGTACTTC. Translation gives CASAGDRSLQETQYF.